The entry below gives a single TCR beta chain sequence along with its context. The sample is drawn from a study of control samples from healthy donors and cancer patients. Assay: immunoSEQ multiplex PCR; the TCRdb copy retains only in-frame clones and omits some. This sample has around 100,000 clones, with around 89% found just once. This clonotype originated in a man aged 60 to 69 with lung cancer. Sequencing was performed on PBMCs.

The chain's CDR3 is CASSKQDRAADTQYF. As DNA, the CDR3 is TGTGCCAGTAGTAAACAGGACAGGGCGGCAGATACGCAGTATTTT. V gene TRBV19 combines with J gene TRBJ2-3; 8 nucleotides match TRBD1. Looked up from germline, CDR1 is LNHDA and CDR2 is SQIVND (reference sequence). The ends lost 4 bases at V and 4 bases at J; junction bases unmatched: 7. There are 15 residues in the CDR3.